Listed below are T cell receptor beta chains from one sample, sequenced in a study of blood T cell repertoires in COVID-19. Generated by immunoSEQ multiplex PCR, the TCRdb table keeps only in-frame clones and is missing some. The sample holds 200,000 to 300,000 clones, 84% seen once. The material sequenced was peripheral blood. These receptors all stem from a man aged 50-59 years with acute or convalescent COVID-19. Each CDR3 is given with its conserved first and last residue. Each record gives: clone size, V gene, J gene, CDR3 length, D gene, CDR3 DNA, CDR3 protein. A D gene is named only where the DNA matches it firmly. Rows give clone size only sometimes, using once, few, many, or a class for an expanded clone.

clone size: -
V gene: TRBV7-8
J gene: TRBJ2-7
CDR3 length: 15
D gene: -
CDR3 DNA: TGTGCCAGCAGCTTAGTCGCGGGACAGACCTACGAGCAGTACTTC
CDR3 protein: CASSLVAGQTYEQYF

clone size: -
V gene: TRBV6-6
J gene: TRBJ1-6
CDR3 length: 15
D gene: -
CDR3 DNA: TGTGCCAGCAGTTACTCTTCAGGGAGGGATTCACCCCTCCACTTT
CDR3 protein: CASSYSSGRDSPLHF

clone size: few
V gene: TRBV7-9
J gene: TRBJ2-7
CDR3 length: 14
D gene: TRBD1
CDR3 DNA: TGTGCCAGCAGCTTGGGGACAGGGCAGTACGAGCAGTACTTC
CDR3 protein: CASSLGTGQYEQYF

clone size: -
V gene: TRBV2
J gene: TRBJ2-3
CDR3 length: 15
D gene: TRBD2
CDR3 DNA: TGTGCCAGCAGTCAACTAGCGGGAGGAGGAGATACGCAGTATTTT
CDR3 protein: CASSQLAGGGDTQYF

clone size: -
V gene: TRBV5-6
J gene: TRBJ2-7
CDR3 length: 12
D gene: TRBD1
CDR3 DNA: TGTGCCAGCAGCCTCGGGACAGCCGAGCAGTACTTC
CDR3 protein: CASSLGTAEQYF

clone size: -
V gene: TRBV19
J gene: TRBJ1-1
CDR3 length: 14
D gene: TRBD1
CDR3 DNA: TGTGCCAGTAAACCCTCGGACAGGCCTAATGGGGCTTTCTTT
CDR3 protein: CASKPSDRPNGAFF

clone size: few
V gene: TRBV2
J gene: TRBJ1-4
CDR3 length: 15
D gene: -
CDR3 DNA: TGTGCCAGCGGCGTGTCGGACAGCCGAAATGAAAAACTGTTTTTT
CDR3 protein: CASGVSDSRNEKLFF

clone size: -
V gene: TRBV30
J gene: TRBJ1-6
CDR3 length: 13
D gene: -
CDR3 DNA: TGTGCCTGGAGTCCACAGGATAATTCACCCCTCCACTTT
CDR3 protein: CAWSPQDNSPLHF

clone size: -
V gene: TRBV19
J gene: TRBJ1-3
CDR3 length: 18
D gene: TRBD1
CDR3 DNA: TGTGCCAGTAGTATAGGGTCGGGACAGGGGCACTCTGGAAACACCATATATTTT
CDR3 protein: CASSIGSGQGHSGNTIYF

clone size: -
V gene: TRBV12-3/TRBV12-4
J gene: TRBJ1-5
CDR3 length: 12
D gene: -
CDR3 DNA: TGTGCCAGCAGTTTATCCTCGGAGCCCCAGCATTTT
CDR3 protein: CASSLSSEPQHF

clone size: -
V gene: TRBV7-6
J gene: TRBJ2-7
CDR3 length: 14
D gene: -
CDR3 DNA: TGTGCCAGCAGCTTAAATGGCTTCGTGAAGGAGCAGTACTTC
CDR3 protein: CASSLNGFVKEQYF

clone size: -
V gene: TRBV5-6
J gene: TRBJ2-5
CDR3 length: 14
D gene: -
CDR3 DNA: TGTGCCAGCAGCTTGGCCCAGATCCAAGAGACCCAGTACTTC
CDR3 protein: CASSLAQIQETQYF

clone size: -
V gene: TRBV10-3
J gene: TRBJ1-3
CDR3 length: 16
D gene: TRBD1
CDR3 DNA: TGTGCCATCAGTGAGACCCTACAGGGGACTGGAAACACCATATATTTT
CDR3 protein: CAISETLQGTGNTIYF

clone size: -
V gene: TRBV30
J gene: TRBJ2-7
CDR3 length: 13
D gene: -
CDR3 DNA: TGTGCCTGGAGTTGGGGGGACGACTACGAGCAGTACTTC
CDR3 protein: CAWSWGDDYEQYF

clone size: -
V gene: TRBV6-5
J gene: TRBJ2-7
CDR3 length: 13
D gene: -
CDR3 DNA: TGTGCCAGCAGTTACGGAGGGGCAAACGAGCAGTACTTC
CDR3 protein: CASSYGGANEQYF

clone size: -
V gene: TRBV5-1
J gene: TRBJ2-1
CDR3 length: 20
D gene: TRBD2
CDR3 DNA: TGCGCCAGCAGCTTGGCCGGGAAATTGAGCGGGCCTAGCGGCTACAATGAGCAGTTCTTC
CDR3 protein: CASSLAGKLSGPSGYNEQFF

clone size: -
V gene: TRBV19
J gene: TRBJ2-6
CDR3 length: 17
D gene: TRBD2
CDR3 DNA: TGTGCCAGTAGCCGGACTAGCGGGTCCTCTGGGGCCAACGTCCTGACTTTC
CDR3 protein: CASSRTSGSSGANVLTF

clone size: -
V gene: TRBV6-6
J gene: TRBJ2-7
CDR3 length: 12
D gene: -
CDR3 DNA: TGTGCCAGCAGACCGGGGGCCTACGAGCAGTACTTC
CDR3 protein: CASRPGAYEQYF

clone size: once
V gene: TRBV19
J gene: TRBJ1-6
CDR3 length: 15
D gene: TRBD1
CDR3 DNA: TGTGCCAGTAGTATATCCGGGACAGTTAATTCACCCCTCCACTTT
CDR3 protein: CASSISGTVNSPLHF

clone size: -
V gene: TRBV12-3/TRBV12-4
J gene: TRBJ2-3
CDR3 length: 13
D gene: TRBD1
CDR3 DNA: TGTGCCAGCAGGGGACAGTCCACAGATACGCAGTATTTT
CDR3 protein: CASRGQSTDTQYF

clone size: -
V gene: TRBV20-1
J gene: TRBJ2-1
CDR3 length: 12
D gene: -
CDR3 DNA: TGCAGTGCTAGTACGGGACAAGATAAGCAGTTCTTC
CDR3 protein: CSASTGQDKQFF

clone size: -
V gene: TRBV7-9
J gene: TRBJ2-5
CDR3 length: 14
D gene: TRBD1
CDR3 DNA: TGTGCCAGCAGCCCACGGACAGGGCTCGAGACCCAGTACTTC
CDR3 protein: CASSPRTGLETQYF

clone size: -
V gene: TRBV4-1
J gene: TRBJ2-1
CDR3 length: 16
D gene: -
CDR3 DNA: TGCGCCAGCAGCCAGGAAGGACAGAGGTTCTACAATGAGCAGTTCTTC
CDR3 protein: CASSQEGQRFYNEQFF

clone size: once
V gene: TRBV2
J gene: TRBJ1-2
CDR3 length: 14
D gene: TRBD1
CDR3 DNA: TGTGCCAGCAGTGCCGGGACAGCCGCCTATGGCTACACCTTC
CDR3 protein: CASSAGTAAYGYTF

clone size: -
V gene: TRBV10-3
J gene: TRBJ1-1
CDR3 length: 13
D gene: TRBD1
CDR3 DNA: TGTGCCATATCGGGAGACAGGGGCAATGAAGCTTTCTTT
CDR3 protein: CAISGDRGNEAFF

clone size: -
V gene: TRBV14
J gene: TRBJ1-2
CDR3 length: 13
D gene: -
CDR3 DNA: TGTGCCAGCAGCCAAGGACAGACATATGGCTACACCTTC
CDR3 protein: CASSQGQTYGYTF

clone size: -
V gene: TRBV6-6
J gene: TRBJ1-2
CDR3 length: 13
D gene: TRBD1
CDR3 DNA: TGTGCCAGCAGCCCACAGGGGCGCTATGGCTACACCTTC
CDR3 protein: CASSPQGRYGYTF

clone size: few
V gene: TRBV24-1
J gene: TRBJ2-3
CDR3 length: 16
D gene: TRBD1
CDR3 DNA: TGTGCCACCAGTGATTATGGACAGGCCTTCACAGATACGCAGTATTTT
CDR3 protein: CATSDYGQAFTDTQYF

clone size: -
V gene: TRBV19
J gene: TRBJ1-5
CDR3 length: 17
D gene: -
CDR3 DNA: TGTGCCAGTAGTATAATACAGGGATTATATAGCAATCAGCCCCAGCATTTT
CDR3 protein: CASSIIQGLYSNQPQHF

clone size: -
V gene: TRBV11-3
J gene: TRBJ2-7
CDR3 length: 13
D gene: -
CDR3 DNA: TGTGCCAGCAGCCTCCTCCGCTCGGGGGAGCAGTACTTC
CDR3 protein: CASSLLRSGEQYF

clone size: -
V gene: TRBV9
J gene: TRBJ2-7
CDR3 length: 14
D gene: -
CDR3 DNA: TGTGCCAGCAGCGTAGTAAGTGACAGTGGCGAGCAGTACTTC
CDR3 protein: CASSVVSDSGEQYF

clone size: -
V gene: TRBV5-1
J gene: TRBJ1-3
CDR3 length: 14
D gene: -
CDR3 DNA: TGCGCCAGCAGCTCGGGACAAGGGGGAAACACCATATATTTT
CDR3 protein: CASSSGQGGNTIYF

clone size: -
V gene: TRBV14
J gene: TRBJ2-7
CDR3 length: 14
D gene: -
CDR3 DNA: TGTGCCAGCAGCCAAGATAGGGGCCTCTGGGAGCAGTACTTC
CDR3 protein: CASSQDRGLWEQYF

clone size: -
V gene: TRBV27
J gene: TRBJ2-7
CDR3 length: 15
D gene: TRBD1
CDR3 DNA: TGTGCCAGCAGTTTATTGGGACAGGGTGTCTACGAGCAGTACTTC
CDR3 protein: CASSLLGQGVYEQYF

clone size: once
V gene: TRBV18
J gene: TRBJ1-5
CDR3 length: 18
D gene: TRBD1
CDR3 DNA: TGTGCCAGCTCACCATCGACCGGGACAGCCTATAGCAATCAGCCCCAGCATTTT
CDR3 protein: CASSPSTGTAYSNQPQHF

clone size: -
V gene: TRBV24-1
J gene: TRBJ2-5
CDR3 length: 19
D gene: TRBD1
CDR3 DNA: TGTGCCACCAGTGACAGAAGGGGACAGGGAGCGGGGACCAGTGGGACCCAGTACTTC
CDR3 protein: CATSDRRGQGAGTSGTQYF

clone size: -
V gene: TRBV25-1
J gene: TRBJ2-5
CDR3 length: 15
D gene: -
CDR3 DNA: TGTGCCAGCAGTGTAACCCAGGGGTTGGCAGAGACCCAGTACTTC
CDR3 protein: CASSVTQGLAETQYF

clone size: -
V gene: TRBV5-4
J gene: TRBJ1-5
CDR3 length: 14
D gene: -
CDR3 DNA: TGTGCCAGCAGCTCCCAGGGGATCAATCAGCCCCAGCATTTT
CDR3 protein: CASSSQGINQPQHF

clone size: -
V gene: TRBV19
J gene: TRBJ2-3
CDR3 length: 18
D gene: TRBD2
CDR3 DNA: TGTGCCAGTAGTATCCGACTAGCGGGAGTCACCAGCACAGATACGCAGTATTTT
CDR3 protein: CASSIRLAGVTSTDTQYF

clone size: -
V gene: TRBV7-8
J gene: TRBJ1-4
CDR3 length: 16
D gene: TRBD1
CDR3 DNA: TGTGCCAGCAGCTTAGCGTCGGGGACAGGGGCTGAAAAACTGTTTTTT
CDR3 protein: CASSLASGTGAEKLFF

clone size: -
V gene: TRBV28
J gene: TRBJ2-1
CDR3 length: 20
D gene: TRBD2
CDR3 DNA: TGTGCCAGCAGTTCCCCCCGGACTAGCGGGAGGGCCAAATCCTACAATGAGCAGTTCTTC
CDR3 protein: CASSSPRTSGRAKSYNEQFF

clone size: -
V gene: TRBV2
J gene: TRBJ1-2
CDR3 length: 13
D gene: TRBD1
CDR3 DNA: TGTGCCAGCAAGGACAGGGAAAACGATGGCTACACCTTC
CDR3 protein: CASKDRENDGYTF

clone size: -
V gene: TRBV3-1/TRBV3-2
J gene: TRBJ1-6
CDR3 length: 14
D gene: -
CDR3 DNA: TGTGCCAGCAGCCAAGATTCAACACATTCACCCCTCCACTTT
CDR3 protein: CASSQDSTHSPLHF

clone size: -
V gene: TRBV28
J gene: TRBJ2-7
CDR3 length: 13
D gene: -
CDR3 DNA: TGTGCCAGCAGGTCCCAGGGAACCTACGAGCAGTACTTC
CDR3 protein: CASRSQGTYEQYF

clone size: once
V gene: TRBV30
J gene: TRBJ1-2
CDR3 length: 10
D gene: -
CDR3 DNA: TGTGCCTGGAGGAGGTCGCGGGACACCTTC
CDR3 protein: CAWRRSRDTF

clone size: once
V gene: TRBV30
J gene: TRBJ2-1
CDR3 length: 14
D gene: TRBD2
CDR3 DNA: TGTGCCTGGAATAGCGGGGGGCTCCCCAATGAGCAGTTCTTC
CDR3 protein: CAWNSGGLPNEQFF

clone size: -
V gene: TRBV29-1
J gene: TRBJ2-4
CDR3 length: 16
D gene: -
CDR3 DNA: TGCAGCGTTGAATGGACCTTCGGGGACAACAAAAACATTCAGTACTTC
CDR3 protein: CSVEWTFGDNKNIQYF

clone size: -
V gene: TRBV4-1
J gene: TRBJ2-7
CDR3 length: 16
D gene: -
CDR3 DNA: TGCGCCAGCAGCCAAAACATGGTATATTCACCCTACGAGCAGTACTTC
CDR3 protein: CASSQNMVYSPYEQYF

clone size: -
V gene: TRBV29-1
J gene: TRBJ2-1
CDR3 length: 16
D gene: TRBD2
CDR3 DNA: TGCAGCGTTGAGGGGTCCTGGGGCGGGAGATTCAATGAGCAGTTCTTC
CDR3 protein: CSVEGSWGGRFNEQFF

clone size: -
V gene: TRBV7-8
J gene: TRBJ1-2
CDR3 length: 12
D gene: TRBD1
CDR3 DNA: TGTGCCAGCAGCCGTACAGGGGTTGACTACACCTTC
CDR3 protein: CASSRTGVDYTF

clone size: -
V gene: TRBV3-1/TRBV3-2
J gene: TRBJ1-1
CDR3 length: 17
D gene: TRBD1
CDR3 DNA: TGTGCCAGCAGCCAATCTTCGACAGGGGGCGCTGCCACTGAAGCTTTCTTT
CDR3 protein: CASSQSSTGGAATEAFF